This T cell receptor (beta chain) was sequenced for a study of T cells in Graves' hyperthyroidism and ophthalmopathy. This clonotype was seen many times. The source of the PBMCs was roughly 10 ml of fresh peripheral blood. What was amplified from RNA transcripts were TCR beta CDR3 regions. During a first-round RT-PCR of the TCR CDR3, the HTBI primer set was used. TCRdb reprocessed the multiplex PCR reads with MiXCR, giving one entry per CDR3 protein. The sample has 300,000 to 450,000 distinct CDR3 sequences; about 14% are singletons. Sequenced input: blood. This TCR was recovered from a woman aged 30 to 39 with Graves' ophthalmopathy.

The CDR3 reads CASSLADRGYTF. For the CDR3, the DNA is TGTGCCAGCAGCTTGGCCGACAGGGGCTACACCTTC. This sequence joins TRBV5-5 and TRBJ1-2, with D possibly matching TRBD1 (6 bases). The V end lost 0 bases, the J end lost 8 bases, and 8 bases lay between the germline ends. The germline V gene has CDR1 SGHKS and CDR2 YYEKEE (reference sequence). CDR3 length: 12 residues.